These 18 T cell receptor beta chains were all obtained from the same sample, sequenced in a study of T-cell reconstitution after alpha-beta-depleted transplantation in children. Molecular barcoding with unique molecular identifiers was used for the TCRbeta library. TCRdb independently ran MiXCR on the PCR reads; one entry per CDR3 protein. Of more than 40,000 distinct CDR3 sequences in the sample, around 56% were seen once. Sequenced here: peripheral blood, sampled before TCRalphabeta/CD19-depleted stem cell transplant. All receptors come from a boy under three years old with SCID, due to receive a stem cell transplant.

The chain couples TRBV5-1 to TRBJ1-1; D remains unclear. CDR1 and CDR2 (germline): SGHRS, YFSETQ. With 2 bases removed from V and 3 bases from J, the gap between germline ends came to 14 bases. CDR3 length: 15 residues. CDR3: CASSFKLAPDTEAFF. The CDR3 DNA follows: TGCGCCAGCAGCTTCAAGCTTGCGCCGGACACTGAAGCTTTCTTT. The complete variable domain, with remaining parts taken from reference TRBV5-1 and TRBJ1-1, reads KAGVTQTPRYLIKTRGQQVTLSCSPISGHRSVSWYQQTPGQGLQFLFEYFSETQRNKGNFPGRFSGRQFSNSRSEMNVSTLELGDSALYLCASSFKLAPDTEAFFGQGTRLTVV.

The chain couples TRBV7-9 to TRBJ2-7; D is possibly TRBD2 (6 bases). Germline CDR1 and CDR2: SEHNR and FQNEAQ (reference sequence). The V gene lost 0 bases and the J gene lost 6 bases, with 12 bases spanning the gap. CDR3 size: 14 residues. CDR3 DNA sequence: TGTGCCAGCAGCTTAGCCGGGGACTTAGGCGAGCAGTACTTC. Amino acid sequence: CASSLAGDLGEQYF.

V is TRBV20-1 and J is TRBJ2-7; D may be TRBD1 (6 bases). The CDR3 extends over 14 amino acids. Germline V CDR1 and CDR2: DFQATT, SNEGSKA (reference sequence). V was pared by 6 bases and J by 0 bases, with 15 bases between. CDR3 DNA: TGCAGTGCCGAACCGGACAGTAACTCCTACGAGCAGTACTTC. This translates into CSAEPDSNSYEQYF.

The chain couples TRBV20-1 to TRBJ2-7; 7 nucleotides align to TRBD2. Per the germline V gene, CDR1 is DFQATT and CDR2 is SNEGSKA (reference sequence). V gave up 7 bases and J gave up 7 bases; unmatched junction bases: 16. The CDR3 runs 14 residues. In DNA, the CDR3 is TGCAGTGTTTACCGGGACTACGACTTCGGAGAGCAGTACTTC. Residues: CSVYRDYDFGEQYF.

This clonotype was seen a handful of times. The rearrangement uses TRBV6-4 and TRBJ2-1; TRBD2 matches at 7 bases. The CDR3 covers 14 residues. Looked up from germline, CDR1 is MRHNA and CDR2 is SNTAGT. V shed 4 bases, J shed 6 bases, and the junction held 6 bases outside the gene matches. CDR3: CASSGLAGGNEQFF. As DNA, the CDR3 is TGTGCCAGCAGTGGACTAGCCGGGGGCAATGAGCAGTTCTTC.

This clonotype was picked up a small number of times. The gene calls are TRBV11-3 and TRBJ2-1, with D perhaps being TRBD1 or TRBD2 (5 bases each). V lost 6 bases and J lost 6, with 15 bases in between. Germline lookup yields CDR1 SGHNT and CDR2 YENEEA. This CDR3 contains 14 residues. CDR3 in amino acids: CASSGASFRNEQFF. DNA of the CDR3: TGTGCCAGCAGTGGGGCTAGCTTTCGCAATGAGCAGTTCTTC.

The V call is TRBV7-9, the J call TRBJ1-1; D gene ambiguous. Germline CDR1 reads SEHNR; CDR2 reads FQNEAQ (reference sequence). V was trimmed by 7 bases and J by 7 bases, leaving 10 bases between them. CDR3 length equals 11 residues. Written as DNA, the CDR3 is TGTGCCAGCACCATGGGGAGTGAAGCTTTCTTT. This sequence encodes CASTMGSEAFF.

The rearrangement links TRBV10-3 to TRBJ1-3, with D hard to call. This CDR3 region has 13 residues. Per germline, CDR1 ENHRY and CDR2 SYGVKD. Trimming stripped 4 bases from V and 4 bases from J, with 8 bases between. Here the CDR3 reads CAISGKVGNTIYF. The CDR3 DNA is TGTGCCATCAGTGGAAAAGTAGGAAACACCATATATTTT.

This chain's CDR3 is CASSHRDTVTGFF. The CDR3 DNA follows: TGTGCCAGCAGCCACCGGGACACCGTAACGGGTTTCTTT. V is TRBV7-9 and J is TRBJ1-1, with D possibly matching TRBD1 (6 bases). Looked up from germline, CDR1 is SEHNR and CDR2 is FQNEAQ (reference sequence). V was cut by 5 bases and J by 13 bases, with 20 bases left in between. This CDR3 comprises 13 residues.

The chain combines TRBV12-3 or TRBV12-4 with TRBJ2-1; maybe TRBD2 (7 bases). The CDR3 is made up of 14 amino acids. Trimming left V 5 bases short and J 9 bases short, with 17 bases between. Written as DNA, the CDR3 is TGTGCCAGCAGTCCAGAGGGGGGGTACGGTGAGCAGTTCTTC. It specifies CASSPEGGYGEQFF.

This sequence joins TRBV7-6 and TRBJ2-5, with a possible D match to TRBD2 (6 bases). CDR1 is SGHVS, CDR2 FNYEAQ, per germline. The germline V and J ends were trimmed by 6 bases and 5 bases, with 16 bases remaining between them. The CDR3 length is 14 residues. As DNA, the CDR3 is TGTGCCAGCAGTCTAATGTGGGGGAGGGAGACCCAGTACTTC. Protein: CASSLMWGRETQYF.

The chain uses TRBV20-1 and TRBJ2-1; 9 bases match TRBD1. The CDR3 covers 17 residues. The V and J ends lost 0 bases and 3 bases, in that order; junction bases with no gene match: 9. Germline V lookup: CDR1 DFQATT, CDR2 SNEGSKA (reference sequence). Here the CDR3 DNA reads TGCAGTGCTAGAGAAAGTAACACAGGGGGCCTCTACAATGAGCAGTTCTTC. It translates to CSARESNTGGLYNEQFF.

Only one count was recorded for this clonotype. This chain connects TRBV5-1 to TRBJ1-2, with 7 bases aligning to TRBD1. CDR3 size: 16 residues. Losses at the gene ends were 4 bases for V and 1 base for J; bases not matched to a gene: 10. CDR1 and CDR2 from the germline V gene are SGHRS and YFSETQ. This CDR3 reads CASSPTGGGLNYGYTF. CDR3 nucleotide sequence: TGCGCCAGCAGCCCGACGGGAGGGGGCCTTAACTATGGCTACACCTTC.

The CDR3 here is CASTYYRAGNSPLHF. For the CDR3, the DNA is TGTGCCAGCACCTACTACAGGGCTGGGAATTCACCCCTCCACTTT. V and J are TRBV27 and TRBJ1-6; D possibly corresponds to TRBD1 (6 bases). The CDR3 sequence is 15 residues long. Germline CDR1 is MNHEY and CDR2 is SMNVEV (reference sequence). V was pared by 7 bases and J by 7 bases, with 17 bases between.

The V and J genes are TRBV25-1 and TRBJ2-2, with no clear D. Germline V lookup: CDR1 MGHDK, CDR2 SYGVNS. The CDR3 runs 10 residues. Trimming cost V 9 bases and J 7 bases, with 6 bases left between them. CDR3 bases: TGTGCCAGATGGGGCGGGGAGCTGTTTTTT. This encodes CARWGGELFF.

This clonotype was recorded many times. The chain uses TRBV20-1 and TRBJ1-5; TRBD1 might be the D (5 bases). The V gene lost 3 bases and the J gene lost 2 bases, with 14 bases spanning the gap. This CDR3 is built from 15 residues. Germline lookup yields CDR1 DFQATT and CDR2 SNEGSKA (reference sequence). CDR3 bases: TGCAGTGCTAGCGTCCGGACCAGGGGCAATCAGCCCCAGCATTTT. This encodes CSASVRTRGNQPQHF.

The CDR3 DNA follows: TGTGCCAGCAGCCTACAGGGGGCACTTTCGGAGGAGCAGTACTTC. Translated, it gives CASSLQGALSEEQYF. V gene TRBV7-2 combines with J gene TRBJ2-7; 9 nucleotides align to TRBD1. J lost 7 bases, V lost 5 bases, and 12 bases had no gene match. In germline, CDR1 is SGHTA, CDR2 FQGNSA. The CDR3 sequence is 15 residues long. Using reference TRBV7-2 and TRBJ2-7 for the parts outside the CDR3, the full variable domain is GAGVSQSPSNKVTEKGKDVELRCDPISGHTALYWYRQSLGQGLEFLIYFQGNSAPDKSGLPSDRFSAERTGGSVSTLTIQRTQQEDSAVYLCASSLQGALSEEQYFGPGTRLTVT.

The V and J genes are TRBV7-2 and TRBJ2-5, with TRBD1 identical over 9 bases. J gave up 5 bases and V 4 bases, and 8 bases lay outside the gene matches. The CDR3 has 15 amino acids. The germline gives CDR1 SGHTA, CDR2 FQGNSA. This CDR3 reads CASSYTGTGMETQYF. As DNA, the CDR3 is TGTGCCAGCAGCTACACCGGGACAGGGATGGAGACCCAGTACTTC.